The 27 T cell receptor beta chains below were found in one sample sequenced in a study of CD8 T cells in ankylosing spondylitis. Whole-study findings and limits: Apparently characteristic of ankylosing spondylitis blood was a TCR beta motif (under ten highly homologous variants).

These receptors have no identified antigens. TCRdb called the 5' RACE reads again in MiXCR, with one record for every CDR3 protein. This table holds some 450,000 distinct CDR3 sequences, 15% to 20% found once. Sequenced material: blood, either unsorted or a sorted T cell fraction (not recorded which). These receptors all come from a male donor with ankylosing spondylitis.

The chain has TRBV4-1 and TRBJ1-1; the D is unclear. Germline CDR1 is MGHRA and CDR2 is YSYEKL. V shed 0 bases and J shed 0 bases, with 8 bases lying between them. The CDR3 has 15 amino acids. CDR3 in DNA: TGCGCCAGCAGCCAAGATAGGGCGGTGAACACTGAAGCTTTCTTT. It translates to CASSQDRAVNTEAFF.

In its sample, this clonotype was seen a few times. This chain joins TRBV5-1 and TRBJ2-2; 7 nucleotides line up with TRBD1. Germline V gene sequence: CDR1 SGHRS, CDR2 YFSETQ. The CDR3 covers 18 residues. Trimming took 1 base from V and 1 from J; bases not matched to a gene: 10. Here the CDR3 reads CASSLRSMGQRNTGELFF. Here the CDR3 DNA reads TGCGCCAGCAGCTTGAGGTCGATGGGACAGAGGAACACCGGGGAGCTGTTTTTT.

The V and J genes are TRBV29-1 and TRBJ2-1, with D perhaps TRBD2 (6 bases). The CDR3 is made up of 12 amino acids. Germline CDR1 reads SQVTM; CDR2 reads ANQGSEA. V was clipped by 1 base and J by 9 bases, with 10 bases between them. The CDR3 DNA sequence: TGCAGCGTTGAAGGGAGGGTTGGTGAGCAGTTCTTC. This translates into CSVEGRVGEQFF.

The chain combines TRBV6-1 with TRBJ2-5; D assignment may be TRBD1 or TRBD2 (6 bases each). The V and J ends lost 6 bases and 4 bases respectively, with 18 bases between them. The germline V gene has CDR1 MNHNS and CDR2 SASEGT. The CDR3 sequence is 15 residues long. DNA of the CDR3: TGTGCCAGCAGCCCCAGGGGAGGATTAACAGAGACCCAGTACTTC. Amino acid sequence: CASSPRGGLTETQYF.

The gene calls are TRBV2 and TRBJ1-2, with D possibly matching TRBD1 (6 bases). The germline CDR1 and CDR2 sequences are SNHLY and FYNNEI. V lost 6 bases to trimming and J lost 6 bases, with 17 bases between them. The CDR3 is 14 residues long. The CDR3 DNA reads as TGTGCCAGCAGCGGCCCACAGGGCGGGAATGGCTACACCTTC. Protein: CASSGPQGGNGYTF.

This chain connects TRBV12-3 or TRBV12-4 to TRBJ1-5; TRBD1 aligns across 9 bases. This CDR3 region has 14 residues. The J segment lost 6 bases and the V segment lost 8 bases, leaving 8 bases of the junction unmatched. CDR3 DNA: TGTGCCAGCGGTAGACAGGGGGAAAGTCAGCCCCAGCATTTT. Encoded protein: CASGRQGESQPQHF.

This clonotype was observed at least ten times. The genes are TRBV12-5 and TRBJ2-3, with a tentative D call TRBD2 (5 bases). Trimming took off 5 bases at V and 2 bases at J, with 8 bases between the two ends. The CDR3 contains 13 residues. Germline V CDR1 and CDR2: LGHNT, FRNRAP. The CDR3 reads CASGQRFTDTQYF. CDR3 nucleotides: TGTGCTAGTGGTCAGCGGTTCACAGATACGCAGTATTTT.

A few counts support this clonotype. The chain joins TRBV9 to TRBJ1-2; D possibly corresponds to TRBD1 (5 bases). Germline V gives CDR1 SGDLS, CDR2 YYNGEE. CDR3 length: 15 amino acids. V lost 4 bases to trimming and J lost 4 bases, with 17 bases between them. The CDR3, as DNA: TGTGCCAGCAGCCTCAGAGGGCAGGGCGGCTATGGCTACACCTTC. It specifies CASSLRGQGGYGYTF.

This clonotype showed up just a few times. The chain combines TRBV20-1 with TRBJ2-3; a weak D match, TRBD2 (6 bases). Germline CDR1 and CDR2: DFQATT and SNEGSKA (reference sequence). Trimming removed 8 bases at V and 8 bases at J, with 23 bases between. The CDR3 has 14 residues. The CDR3 spells CSPATGDLQRTQYF. The CDR3 DNA sequence: TGCAGTCCCGCTACGGGGGATCTTCAGCGTACGCAGTATTTT.

A few counts support this clonotype. The V call is TRBV29-1, the J call TRBJ1-4; 7 bases fit TRBD1. Germline trimming cut 6 bases from V and 3 bases from J; bases unmatched to any gene: 7. Germline V CDR1 and CDR2: SQVTM, ANQGSEA. This CDR3 has 14 residues. The CDR3 bases are TGCAGCGTCGCCACGGGACAGTCTAATGAAAAACTGTTTTTT. Translation: CSVATGQSNEKLFF.

The J gene is TRBJ2-1, the V gene TRBV20-1, with D possibly TRBD2 on 6 matching bases. Germline loops: CDR1 DFQATT, CDR2 SNEGSKA (reference sequence). V lost 5 bases and J 7 bases, leaving 21 bases between the germline ends. The CDR3 runs to 15 residues. The CDR3 here is CSAPLFPGVGNEQFF. The CDR3 DNA sequence: TGCAGTGCTCCCCTTTTCCCGGGAGTTGGGAATGAGCAGTTCTTC.

The chain links TRBV18 to TRBJ1-2; the D gene is possibly TRBD1 (5 bases). The V gene lost 2 bases and the J gene lost 3 bases, with 7 bases spanning the gap. This CDR3 contains 13 residues. The germline V gene encodes CDR1 KGHSH and CDR2 LQKENI. This chain's CDR3 is CASSPSQDYGYTF. The CDR3 DNA follows: TGTGCCAGCTCACCATCACAGGACTATGGCTACACCTTC.

This clonotype was detected ten times or more. The genes are TRBV6-2 or TRBV6-3 and TRBJ2-3; TRBD1 or TRBD2 may be the D gene (6 bases each). V lost 2 bases and J lost 9, with 15 bases in between. CDR3 length: 14 residues. The V gene's germline CDR1 is MNHEY and CDR2 SVGEGT. CDR3 residues: CASSYQARGGTQYF. CDR3 coding DNA: TGTGCCAGCAGTTACCAGGCTCGAGGGGGGACGCAGTATTTT.

This clonotype was counted a few times. The V and J genes are TRBV5-8 and TRBJ2-6; D tentatively reads TRBD1 or TRBD2 (5 bases each). The CDR3 has 16 residues. The germline V gene has CDR1 SGHTS and CDR2 YDEGEE. V dropped 0 bases and J dropped 4 bases, with 11 bases sitting between them. CDR3: CASSLVRGAGANVLTF. DNA of the CDR3: TGTGCCAGCAGCTTGGTCAGAGGGGCAGGGGCCAACGTCCTGACTTTC. The full variable domain, in which reference TRBV5-8 and TRBJ2-6 provide the parts outside the CDR3, is EAGVTQSPTHLIKTRGQQATLRCSPISGHTSVYWYQQALGLGLQFLLWYDEGEERNRGNFPPRFSGRQFPNYSSELNVNALELEDSALYLCASSLVRGAGANVLTFGAGSRLTVL.

This clonotype has just a few counts. One end of the junction is discordant with germline, which a read error may explain. J is TRBJ2-1 and V is TRBV19; TRBD2 matches at 9 bases. Germline CDR1 is LNHDA and CDR2 is SQIVND (reference sequence). The CDR3 has 14 amino acids. Here the CDR3 DNA reads TGTGCCAGTAGTATTAGAGTCGTCGGGACTAGCATCGTCTTC. It codes for CASSIRVVGTSIVF.

This clonotype has more than one count but fewer than ten. The V and J genes are TRBV20-1 and TRBJ1-5, with a possible D match to TRBD1 (5 bases). CDR3 length: 14 amino acids. V was cut by 3 bases and J by 3 bases, with 12 bases left in between. CDR1 is DFQATT, CDR2 SNEGSKA, per germline (reference sequence). The CDR3 is CSASWQGVNQPQHF. CDR3 DNA: TGCAGTGCTAGTTGGCAGGGTGTCAATCAGCCCCAGCATTTT.

This clonotype was picked up many times. The CDR3 sequence is CAISRDRENSPLHF. CDR3 coding DNA: TGTGCCATCAGTCGAGACAGAGAGAATTCACCCCTCCACTTT. The rearrangement joins TRBV10-3 to TRBJ1-6, with D perhaps matching TRBD1 (5 bases). There are 14 residues in the CDR3. Trimming took off 5 bases at V and 7 bases at J, with 12 bases between the two ends. Germline loops: CDR1 ENHRY, CDR2 SYGVKD.

CDR3 coding DNA: TGTGCCAGCAGCCAAGATCAAGGCGGGGGGGCCGGCGAGACCCAGTACTTC. Protein sequence: CASSQDQGGGAGETQYF. V is TRBV4-2 and J is TRBJ2-5; 9 nucleotides match TRBD2. The CDR3 length is 17 residues. The V segment lost 0 bases and the J segment 5 bases; nucleotides outside the gene matches: 10. Germline CDR1 is LGHNA and CDR2 is YNFKEQ.

This chain links TRBV5-1 with TRBJ2-2; the D gene could be TRBD1 or TRBD2 (5 bases each). CDR1 is SGHRS, CDR2 YFSETQ, per germline. The CDR3 is 15 amino acids. Trimming took off 4 bases at V and 7 bases at J, with 17 bases between the two ends. CDR3 residues: CASSLTRGEGGELFF. CDR3 bases: TGCGCCAGCAGCCTTACGAGGGGAGAGGGCGGGGAGCTGTTTTTT.

The chain links TRBV6-1 to TRBJ2-7, with 9 bases aligning to TRBD1. Germline V lookup: CDR1 MNHNS, CDR2 SASEGT. With V trimmed by 4 bases and J by 3 bases, 4 bases remained unmatched. The CDR3 is 14 amino acids. DNA for the CDR3: TGTGCCAGCAGTGGACAGGGGGGCATCTACGAGCAGTACTTC. This codes for CASSGQGGIYEQYF.

This clonotype has a count of ten or more. This chain uses TRBV30 with TRBJ2-5; D may be TRBD2 (5 bases). The CDR3 has 15 amino acids. Germline V gene sequence: CDR1 GTSNPN, CDR2 SVGIG (reference sequence). The ends were cut back, 0 bases at V and 2 bases at J, with 13 bases in the middle. In DNA, the CDR3 is TGTGCCTGGAGTGTTCCCGGGGTTCGGCAAGAGACCCAGTACTTC. Translating gives CAWSVPGVRQETQYF.

This clonotype was detected many times. The CDR3 nucleotides read TGTGCCAGCAGTTTCTCGGGACAGCGATACACCGGGGAGCTGTTTTTT. Translated, it gives CASSFSGQRYTGELFF. The chain carries TRBV12-3 or TRBV12-4 and TRBJ2-2; 7 bases match TRBD1. The CDR3 has 16 residues. V trimming: 3 bases; J trimming: 3 bases; junction bases outside the gene matches: 7.

The chain has TRBV24-1 and TRBJ2-3; TRBD2 matches 10 bases. The CDR3 is made up of 19 amino acids. CDR1 is KGHDR, CDR2 SFDVKD, per germline. Trimming took 7 bases from V and 2 from J; bases not matched to a gene: 17. The CDR3, as DNA: TGTGCCACCAGACCCGTCGACCCTATTAGCGGGAGGAACACAGATACGCAGTATTTT. Residues: CATRPVDPISGRNTDTQYF.

The table lists this clonotype with a few counts. The chain recombines TRBV6-6 with TRBJ1-5, with D hard to call. V was clipped by 2 bases and J by 7 bases, with 9 bases between them. The CDR3 length is 13 residues. Germline loops: CDR1 MNHNY, CDR2 SVGAGI (reference sequence). The CDR3 DNA follows: TGTGCCAGCAGTTACCTGGTTAGGCAGCCCCAGCATTTT. It specifies CASSYLVRQPQHF.

The rearrangement links TRBV20-1 to TRBJ2-3; 9 nucleotides agree with TRBD2. The CDR3 is 14 residues long. Unmatched junction bases numbered 9, after V lost 3 bases and J lost 8 bases. The V gene's germline CDR1 is DFQATT and CDR2 SNEGSKA (reference sequence). DNA of the CDR3: TGCAGTGCTAGGGGTAGCGGGGGCCCGGGTACGCAGTATTTT. Its translation: CSARGSGGPGTQYF.

The gene calls are TRBV28 and TRBJ1-6; D uncertain. V gave up 1 base and J gave up 7 bases, with 8 bases separating them. Germline CDR1 MDHEN, CDR2 SYDVKM. The CDR3 covers 14 residues. The CDR3 is CASSLSVGNSPLHF. Here the CDR3 DNA reads TGTGCCAGCAGTTTATCGGTCGGGAATTCACCCCTCCACTTT.

This clonotype was found a few times. Germline and junction disagree at one end, which may indicate a read error. The rearrangement links TRBV7-2 to TRBJ1-1; 10 bases are a match to TRBD1. Germline V CDR1 and CDR2: SGHTA, FQGNSA. The CDR3 length is 14 residues. CDR3 nucleotides: TGTGCCAGCAGCTTTGACAGGGGGCGCACTGAAGTTTTCTTT. This codes for CASSFDRGRTEVFF.